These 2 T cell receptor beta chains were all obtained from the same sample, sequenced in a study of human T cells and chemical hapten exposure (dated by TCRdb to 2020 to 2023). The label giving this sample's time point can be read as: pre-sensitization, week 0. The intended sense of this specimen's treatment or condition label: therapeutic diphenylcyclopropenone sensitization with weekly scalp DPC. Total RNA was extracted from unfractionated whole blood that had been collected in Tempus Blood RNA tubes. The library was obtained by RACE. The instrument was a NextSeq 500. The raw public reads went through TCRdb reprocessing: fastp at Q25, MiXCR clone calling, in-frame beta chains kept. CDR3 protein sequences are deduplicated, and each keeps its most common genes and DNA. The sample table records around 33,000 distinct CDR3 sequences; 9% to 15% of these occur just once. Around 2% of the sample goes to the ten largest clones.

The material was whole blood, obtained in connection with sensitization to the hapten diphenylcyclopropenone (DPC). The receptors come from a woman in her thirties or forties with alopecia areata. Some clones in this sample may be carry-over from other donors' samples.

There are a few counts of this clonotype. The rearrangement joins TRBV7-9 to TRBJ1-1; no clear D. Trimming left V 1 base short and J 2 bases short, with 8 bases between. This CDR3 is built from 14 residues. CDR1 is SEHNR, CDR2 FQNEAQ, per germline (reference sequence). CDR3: CASSLVGSNTEAFF. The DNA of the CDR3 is TGTGCCAGCAGCTTAGTCGGGAGTAACACTGAAGCTTTCTTT. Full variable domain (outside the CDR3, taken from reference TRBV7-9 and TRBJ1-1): DTGVSQNPRHKITKRGQNVTFRCDPISEHNRLYWYRQTLGQGPEFLTYFQNEAQLEKSRLLSDRFSAERPKGSFSTLEIQRTEQGDSAMYLCASSLVGSNTEAFFGQGTRLTVV.

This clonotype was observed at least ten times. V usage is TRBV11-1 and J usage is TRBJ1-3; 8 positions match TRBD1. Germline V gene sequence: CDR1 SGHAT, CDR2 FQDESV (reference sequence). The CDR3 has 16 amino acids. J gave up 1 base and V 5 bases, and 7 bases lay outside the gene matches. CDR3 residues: CASSRDRGGSGNTIYF. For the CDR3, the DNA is TGTGCCAGCAGCCGCGACAGGGGAGGTTCTGGAAACACCATATATTTT.